Presented here are 5 T cell receptor beta chains from one specimen sequenced in a study of blood T cell repertoires in COVID-19. Produced via immunoSEQ multiplex PCR; TCRdb's table is partial and in-frame only. Of about 99,000 clones listed, roughly nine tenths are singletons. The specimen was peripheral blood. These receptor sequences come from a human donor in a cohort sampled during active COVID-19.

This clone was recorded only once. The rearrangement uses TRBV28 and TRBJ2-7; tentative D call: TRBD2 (5 bases). Trimming removed 3 bases at V and 6 bases at J, with 15 bases between. In germline, CDR1 is MDHEN, CDR2 SYDVKM. The CDR3 extends over 14 amino acids. The CDR3 region is CASSFRGDRLEQYF. The DNA of the CDR3 is TGTGCCAGCAGTTTTCGGGGAGACCGCCTCGAGCAGTACTTC.

The rearrangement joins TRBV2 to TRBJ2-1; the D gene is possibly TRBD2 (6 bases). The CDR3 loop spans 12 amino acids. Between the trimmed V and J ends, which lost 8 bases and 4 bases, there was a span of 9 bases. In germline, CDR1 is SNHLY, CDR2 FYNNEI. The CDR3, as DNA: TGTGCCAGCCGGGCGGGGTACAATGAGCAGTTCTTC. Its translation: CASRAGYNEQFF.

This rearrangement joins TRBV2 to TRBJ1-4; D perhaps matches TRBD1 (5 bases). Germline V CDR1 and CDR2: SNHLY, FYNNEI. The CDR3 loop spans 14 amino acids. V shed 2 bases and J shed 6 bases, with 10 bases lying between them. CDR3 sequence reads: CASSEPRDDEKLFF. The CDR3 coding sequence is TGTGCCAGCAGTGAACCCAGGGATGATGAAAAACTGTTTTTT.

The V call is TRBV19, the J call TRBJ2-3; no firm D call. V lost 3 bases, J lost 4 bases, and 14 bases lay in between. Germline V gene data show CDR1 as LNHDA and CDR2 as SQIVND (reference sequence). CDR3 length: 15 residues. The CDR3 reads CASSMWLDLADTQYF. The DNA of the CDR3 is TGTGCCAGTAGTATGTGGCTAGATCTTGCAGATACGCAGTATTTT.

V gene TRBV9 combines with J gene TRBJ2-3; 8 bases are shared with TRBD2. Germline CDR1 reads SGDLS; CDR2 reads YYNGEE. The trim removed 0 bases at V and 5 bases at J, leaving 2 bases unmatched. The CDR3 totals 14 residues. The CDR3 is CASSVAGGQDTQYF. CDR3 coding DNA: TGTGCCAGCAGCGTAGCGGGGGGGCAAGATACGCAGTATTTT.